The source of this T cell receptor beta chain is a study of blood T cell repertoires in COVID-19 (dated by TCRdb to the early 2020s). Describing the broader study: Collaborator samples came from the United States, Italy and Spain and covered acute and convalescent phases of COVID-19. The prospective study material was composed of cDNA or gDNA derived from T cells, B-cell-depleted T cells, or PBMCs. Subjects who had been exposed to COVID-19, were actively infected with it, or had recovered from it provided the deeply sampled blood TCRbeta repertoires that made up the dataset. The repertoires were released in a freely available public database meant as a resource for research on the immune response to SARS-CoV-2. The samples were drawn from two sources: the first 160 participants of the ongoing ImmuneRACE study, and 1,200 or so subjects contributed by 6 global collaborators. A de-identified subject ID, COVID-19 status, age in years and sex were almost always included in the sample metadata. Where available, HLA class I and class II types were obtained from metadata supplied by the sample provider rather than from assay-based typing.

The germline V gene encodes CDR1 SGHAT and CDR2 FQNNGV. There are 15 amino acids in the CDR3, from cysteine to phenylalanine inclusive. Of the read, only the CDR3 DNA is kept; its 45 bases are in frame from base 1. Relative to germline, V is 5 bases shorter and J is 2 bases shorter, with 16 bases between their ends. Overall results and qualifications from the work: The amount of clinical and demographic metadata varied by source and participant and was provided uncurated.

As to this clone: What antigen it recognizes has not been identified. No base qualities exist here, and no much larger clone lies one base off it.

TCRbeta CDR3 regions were amplified from genomic DNA using the immunoSEQ Assay, a bias-controlled multiplex PCR. Per the source publication's procedure: Within the assay, amplification of reference gene primers was used to estimate how many nucleated cells each sample contained. To quantify the absolute abundance of each unique TCRbeta CDR3 rearrangement, sequence reads were collapsed and filtered. For each sample, productive Simpson clonality was calculated as the square root of Simpson's diversity index over productive rearrangements. The immuneACCESS repertoire file appears here via TCRdb, limited to in-frame rearrangements. These files lack a portion of the clones; in checked studies, under half of the deficit traces to unresolved V genes, and the cause of the others is not known. D and trimming were read from the DNA, whereas the V and J calls and clone size are those reported in that table. This sample is represented by 150,000 to 200,000 clones; 70% to 80% of them were singletons. Less than 15% of the sample is in the top ten clones.

Another Seattle source contributed samples from volunteer blood donors who had recovered from COVID-19. The collaborating institutions used their own protocols to collect whole blood in K2EDTA tubes. For TCRbeta analysis, collaborators shipped samples in one of three forms: frozen whole blood, isolated PBMCs, or DNA extracted from either of those sample types. Sequenced: peripheral blood. The receptor comes from a man aged 50 to 59 who had recovered from COVID-19. This chain is built from TRBV11-2 and TRBJ2-7; the D gene is perhaps TRBD2, on 6 matching bases. The DNA sequence is TGTGCCAGCAGCCTTAGGCTTGCGGGACCCTACGAGCAGTACTTC. Translated, this gives CASSLRLAGPYEQYF. Supplemented by the reference TRBV11-2 and TRBJ2-7 proteins around the CDR3, the complete variable domain is EAGVAQSPRYKIIEKRQSVAFWCNPISGHATLYWYQQILGQGPKLLIQFQNNGVVDDSQLPKDRFSAERLKGVDSTLKIQPAKLEDSAVYLCASSLRLAGPYEQYFGPGTRLTVT.